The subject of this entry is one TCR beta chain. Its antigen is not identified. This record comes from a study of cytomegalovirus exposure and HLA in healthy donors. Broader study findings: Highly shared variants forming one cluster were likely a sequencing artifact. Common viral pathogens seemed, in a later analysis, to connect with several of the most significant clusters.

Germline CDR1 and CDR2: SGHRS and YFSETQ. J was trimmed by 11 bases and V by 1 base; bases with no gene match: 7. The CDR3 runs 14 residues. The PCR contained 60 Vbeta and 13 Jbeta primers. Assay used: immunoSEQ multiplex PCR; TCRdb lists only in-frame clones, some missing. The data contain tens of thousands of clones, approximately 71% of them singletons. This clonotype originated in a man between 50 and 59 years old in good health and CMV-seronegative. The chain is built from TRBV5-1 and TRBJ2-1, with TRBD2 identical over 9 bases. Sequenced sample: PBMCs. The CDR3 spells CASSLLLAGSQQFF. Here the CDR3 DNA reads TGCGCCAGCAGCTTGCTTCTAGCGGGGTCCCAGCAGTTCTTC.